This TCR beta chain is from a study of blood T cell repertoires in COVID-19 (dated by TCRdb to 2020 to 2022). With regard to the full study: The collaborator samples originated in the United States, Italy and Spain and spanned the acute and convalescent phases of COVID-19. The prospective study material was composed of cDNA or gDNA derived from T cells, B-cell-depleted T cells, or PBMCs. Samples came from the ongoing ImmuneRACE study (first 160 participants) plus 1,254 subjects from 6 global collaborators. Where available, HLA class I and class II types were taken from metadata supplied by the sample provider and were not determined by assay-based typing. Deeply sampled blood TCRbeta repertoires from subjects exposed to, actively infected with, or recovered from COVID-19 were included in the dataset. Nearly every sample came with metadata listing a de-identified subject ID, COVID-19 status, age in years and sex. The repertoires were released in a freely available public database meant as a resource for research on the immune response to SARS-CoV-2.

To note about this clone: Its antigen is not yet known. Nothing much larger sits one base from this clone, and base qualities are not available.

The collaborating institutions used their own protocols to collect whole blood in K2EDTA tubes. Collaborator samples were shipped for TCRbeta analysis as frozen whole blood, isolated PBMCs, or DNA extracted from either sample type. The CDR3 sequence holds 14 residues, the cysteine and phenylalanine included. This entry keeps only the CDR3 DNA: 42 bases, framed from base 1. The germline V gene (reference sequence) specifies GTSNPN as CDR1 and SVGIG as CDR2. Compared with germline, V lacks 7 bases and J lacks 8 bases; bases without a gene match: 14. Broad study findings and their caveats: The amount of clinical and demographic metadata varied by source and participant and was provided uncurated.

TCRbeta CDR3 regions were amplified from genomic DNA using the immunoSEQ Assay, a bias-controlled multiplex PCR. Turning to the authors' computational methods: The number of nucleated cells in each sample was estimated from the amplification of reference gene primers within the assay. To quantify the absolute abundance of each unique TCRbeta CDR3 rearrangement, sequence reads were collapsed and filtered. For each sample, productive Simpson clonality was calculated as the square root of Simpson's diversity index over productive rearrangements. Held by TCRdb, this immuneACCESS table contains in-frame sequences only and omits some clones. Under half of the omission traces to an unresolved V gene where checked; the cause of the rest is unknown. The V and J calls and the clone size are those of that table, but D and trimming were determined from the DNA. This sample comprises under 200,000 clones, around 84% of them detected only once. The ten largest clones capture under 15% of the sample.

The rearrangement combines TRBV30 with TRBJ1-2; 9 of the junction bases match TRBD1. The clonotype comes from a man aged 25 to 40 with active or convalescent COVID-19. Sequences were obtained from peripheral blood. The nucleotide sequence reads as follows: TGTGCCTTGGGACAGGGAACGTTTCGGGAGGGCTACACCTTC. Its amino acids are CALGQGTFREGYTF.